The 5 T cell receptor beta chains presented below share a single source sample, sequenced in a study of blood T cell repertoires in COVID-19. Method: immunoSEQ multiplex PCR; TCRdb's copy keeps in-frame clones and lacks some. The sample has around 130,000 clones; 90% are singletons. The source material was peripheral blood. These receptors were obtained from a man aged 50-60 years with active COVID-19.

The V gene is TRBV27, the J gene TRBJ2-7; 9 nucleotides match TRBD1. With 4 bases clipped from V and 4 bases from J, the junction kept 8 bases outside the gene matches. This CDR3 contains 15 residues. Germline V CDR1 and CDR2: MNHEY, SMNVEV (reference sequence). The DNA for the CDR3 is TGTGCCAGCAGTTGGGAGGGACAGGGACCGTACGAGCAGTACTTC. Translation: CASSWEGQGPYEQYF.

The rearrangement links TRBV9 to TRBJ2-1; 7 bases are a match to TRBD1. Losses at the gene ends were 3 bases for V and 7 bases for J; bases not matched to a gene: 7. Germline loops: CDR1 SGDLS, CDR2 YYNGEE. CDR3 size: 14 residues. The CDR3 coding sequence is TGTGCCAGCAGCGGGCCAGACAGGGTTAATGAGCAGTTCTTC. This translates into CASSGPDRVNEQFF.

This chain uses TRBV5-1 with TRBJ2-1, with TRBD2 matching 14 bases. J was trimmed by 7 bases and V by 4 bases; bases with no gene match: 10. This CDR3 spans 17 amino acids. Germline V gives CDR1 SGHRS, CDR2 YFSETQ. The CDR3 spells CASSHRLAGGPYNEQFF. The CDR3 nucleotides are TGCGCCAGCAGCCACCGACTAGCGGGAGGGCCTTATAATGAGCAGTTCTTC.

V usage is TRBV5-1 and J usage is TRBJ2-1, with 10 bases lining up with TRBD2. This CDR3 region has 15 residues. The germline CDR1 and CDR2 sequences are SGHRS and YFSETQ. V lost 4 bases to trimming and J lost 8 bases; unmatched junction nucleotides: 9. CDR3 bases: TGCGCCAGCAGCGTAGCTAGCGGGAGTCGATATGAGCAGTTCTTC. Translated: CASSVASGSRYEQFF.

V is TRBV27 and J is TRBJ1-1; TRBD1 matches 10 bases. Germline V lookup: CDR1 MNHEY, CDR2 SMNVEV (reference sequence). V shed 7 bases and J 0 bases; nucleotides not matched to a gene: 14. The CDR3 has 18 residues. In DNA, the CDR3 is TGTGCCAGCACGGAATTCTTCGGGACAGGGGTCGTGAACACTGAAGCTTTCTTT. Protein: CASTEFFGTGVVNTEAFF.